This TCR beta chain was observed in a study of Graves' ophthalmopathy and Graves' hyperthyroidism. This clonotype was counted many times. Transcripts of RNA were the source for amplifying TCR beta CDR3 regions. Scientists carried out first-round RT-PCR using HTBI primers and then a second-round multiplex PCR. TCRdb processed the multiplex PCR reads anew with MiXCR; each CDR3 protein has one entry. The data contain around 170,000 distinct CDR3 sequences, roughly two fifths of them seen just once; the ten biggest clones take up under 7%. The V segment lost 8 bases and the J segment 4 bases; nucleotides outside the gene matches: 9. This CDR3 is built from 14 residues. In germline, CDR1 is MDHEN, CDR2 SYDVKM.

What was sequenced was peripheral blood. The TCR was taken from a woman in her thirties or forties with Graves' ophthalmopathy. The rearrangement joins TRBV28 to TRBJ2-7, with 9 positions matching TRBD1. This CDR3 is CASFKTGGVYEQYF. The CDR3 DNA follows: TGTGCCAGCTTCAAGACAGGGGGTGTTTACGAGCAGTACTTC.